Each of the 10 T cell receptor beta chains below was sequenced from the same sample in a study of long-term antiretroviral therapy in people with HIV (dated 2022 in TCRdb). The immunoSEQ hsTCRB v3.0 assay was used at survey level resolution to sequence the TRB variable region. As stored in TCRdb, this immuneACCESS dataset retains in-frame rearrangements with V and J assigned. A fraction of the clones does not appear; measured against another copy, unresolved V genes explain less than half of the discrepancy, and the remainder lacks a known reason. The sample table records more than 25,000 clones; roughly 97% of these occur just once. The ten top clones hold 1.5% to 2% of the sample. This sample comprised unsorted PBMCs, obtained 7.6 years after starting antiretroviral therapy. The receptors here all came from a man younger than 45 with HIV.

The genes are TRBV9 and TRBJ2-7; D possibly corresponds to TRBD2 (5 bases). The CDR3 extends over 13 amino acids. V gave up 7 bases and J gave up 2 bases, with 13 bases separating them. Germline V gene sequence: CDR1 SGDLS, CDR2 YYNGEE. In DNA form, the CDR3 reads TGTGCCAGCGGGAGTAGCGAACCCTACGAGCAGTACTTC. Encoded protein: CASGSSEPYEQYF.

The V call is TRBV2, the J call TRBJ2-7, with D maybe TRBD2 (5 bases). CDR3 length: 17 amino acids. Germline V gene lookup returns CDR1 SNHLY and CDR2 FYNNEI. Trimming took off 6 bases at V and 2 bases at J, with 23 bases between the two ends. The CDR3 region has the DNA TGTGCCAGCAGGGAGGCAGTCCCGAGAAGCGCTACCTACGAGCAGTACTTC. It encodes CASREAVPRSATYEQYF.

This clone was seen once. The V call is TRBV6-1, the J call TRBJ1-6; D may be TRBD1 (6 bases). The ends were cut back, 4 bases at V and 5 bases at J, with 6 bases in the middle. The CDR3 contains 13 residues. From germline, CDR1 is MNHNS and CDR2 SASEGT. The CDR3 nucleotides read TGTGCCAGCAGTGGACAGGATAATTCACCCCTCCACTTT. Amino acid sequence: CASSGQDNSPLHF.

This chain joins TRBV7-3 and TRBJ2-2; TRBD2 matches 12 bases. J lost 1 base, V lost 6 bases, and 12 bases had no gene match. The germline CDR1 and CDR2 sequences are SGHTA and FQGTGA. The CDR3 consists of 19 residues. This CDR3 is CASSFSLTSGGLNTGELFF. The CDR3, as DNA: TGTGCCAGCAGTTTTAGTTTGACTAGCGGGGGCCTGAACACCGGGGAGCTGTTTTTT. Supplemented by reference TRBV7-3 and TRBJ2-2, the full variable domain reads GAGVSQTPSNKVTEKGKYVELRCDPISGHTALYWYRQSLGQGPEFLIYFQGTGAADDSGLPNDRFFAVRPEGSVSTLKIQRTERGDSAVYLCASSFSLTSGGLNTGELFFGEGSRLTVL.

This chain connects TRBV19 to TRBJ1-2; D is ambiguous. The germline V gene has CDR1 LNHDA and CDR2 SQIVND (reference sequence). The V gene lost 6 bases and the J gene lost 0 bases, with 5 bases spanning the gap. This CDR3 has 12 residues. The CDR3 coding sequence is TGTGCCAGTAGGAGAGCTAACTATGGCTACACCTTC. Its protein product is CASRRANYGYTF.

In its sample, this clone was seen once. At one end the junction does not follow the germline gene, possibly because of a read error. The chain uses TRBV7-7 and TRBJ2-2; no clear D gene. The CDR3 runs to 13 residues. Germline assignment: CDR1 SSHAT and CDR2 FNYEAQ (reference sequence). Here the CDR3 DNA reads TGTGCTAGCAGCTTAGGAAACACCGGGGAGCTGTTTTTT. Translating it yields CASSLGNTGELFF.

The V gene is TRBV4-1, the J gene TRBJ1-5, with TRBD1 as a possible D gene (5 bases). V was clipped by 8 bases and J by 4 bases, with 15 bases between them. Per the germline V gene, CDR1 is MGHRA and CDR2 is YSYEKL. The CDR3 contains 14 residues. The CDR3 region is CASGSRGKNQPQHF. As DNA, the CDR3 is TGCGCCAGCGGTTCTCGGGGGAAAAATCAGCCCCAGCATTTT.

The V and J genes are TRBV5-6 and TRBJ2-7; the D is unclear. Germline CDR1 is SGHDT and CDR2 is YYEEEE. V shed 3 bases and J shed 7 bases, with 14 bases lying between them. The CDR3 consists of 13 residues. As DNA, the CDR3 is TGTGCCAGCAGCTATCGGACCCCGTGGGAGCAGTACTTC. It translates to CASSYRTPWEQYF.

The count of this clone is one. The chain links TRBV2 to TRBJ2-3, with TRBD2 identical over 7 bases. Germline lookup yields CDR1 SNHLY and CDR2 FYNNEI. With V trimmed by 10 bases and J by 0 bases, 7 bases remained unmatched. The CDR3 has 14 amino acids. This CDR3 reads CATSSGESTDTQYF. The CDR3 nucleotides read TGTGCCACCTCCAGCGGGGAGAGCACAGATACGCAGTATTTT.

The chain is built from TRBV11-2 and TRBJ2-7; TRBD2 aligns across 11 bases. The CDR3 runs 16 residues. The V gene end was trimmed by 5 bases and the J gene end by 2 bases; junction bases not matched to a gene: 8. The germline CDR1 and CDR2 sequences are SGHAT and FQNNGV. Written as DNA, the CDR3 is TGTGCCAGCAGCCCCCCTCCGGGACTAGCGGCCTACGAGCAGTACTTC. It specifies CASSPPPGLAAYEQYF.